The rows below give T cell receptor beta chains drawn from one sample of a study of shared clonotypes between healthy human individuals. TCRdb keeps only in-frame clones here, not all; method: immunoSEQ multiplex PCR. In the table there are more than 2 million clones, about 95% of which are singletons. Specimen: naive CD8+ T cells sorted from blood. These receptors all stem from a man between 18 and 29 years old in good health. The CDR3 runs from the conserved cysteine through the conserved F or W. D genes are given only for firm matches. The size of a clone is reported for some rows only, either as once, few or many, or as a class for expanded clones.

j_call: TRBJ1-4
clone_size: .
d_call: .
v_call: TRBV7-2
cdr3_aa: CASSLVPGTNEKLFF
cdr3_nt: TGTGCCAGCAGCTTAGTCCCAGGGACTAATGAAAAACTGTTTTTT

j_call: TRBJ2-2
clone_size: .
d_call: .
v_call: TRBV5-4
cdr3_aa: CASSGGPGELFF
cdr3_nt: TGTGCCAGCAGCGGCGGGCCCGGGGAGCTGTTTTTT

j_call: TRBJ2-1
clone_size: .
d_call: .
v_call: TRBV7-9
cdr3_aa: CASTPPQQGNNEQFF
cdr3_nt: TGTGCCAGCACCCCTCCGCAGCAAGGTAACAATGAGCAGTTCTTC

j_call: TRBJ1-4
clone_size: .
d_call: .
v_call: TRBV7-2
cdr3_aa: CASSPWDGREKLFF
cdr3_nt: TGTGCCAGCAGCCCCTGGGACGGGCGTGAAAAACTGTTTTTT

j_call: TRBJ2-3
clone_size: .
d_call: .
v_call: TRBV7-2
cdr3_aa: CASSGSTYTDTQYF
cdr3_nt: TGTGCCAGCAGCGGGAGTACCTACACAGATACGCAGTATTTT

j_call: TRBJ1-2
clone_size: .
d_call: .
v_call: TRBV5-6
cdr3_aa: CASSLDGSGYTF
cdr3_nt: TGTGCCAGCAGCTTGGATGGATCTGGCTACACCTTC

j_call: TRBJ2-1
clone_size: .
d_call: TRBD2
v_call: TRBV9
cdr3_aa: CASSVGLAEYNEQFF
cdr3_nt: TGTGCCAGCAGCGTAGGACTAGCGGAATACAATGAGCAGTTCTTC

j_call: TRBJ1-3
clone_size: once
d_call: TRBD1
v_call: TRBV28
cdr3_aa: CASSSGTGTGGNTIYF
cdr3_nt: TGTGCCAGCAGTTCGGGAACCGGGACAGGTGGAAACACCATATATTTT

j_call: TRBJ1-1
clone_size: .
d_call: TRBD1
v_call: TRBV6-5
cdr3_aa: CASTLGQGKTEAFF
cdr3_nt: TGTGCCAGCACCTTGGGACAGGGAAAAACTGAAGCTTTCTTT

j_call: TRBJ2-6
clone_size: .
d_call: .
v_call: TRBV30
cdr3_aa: CAQDSAISGANVLTF
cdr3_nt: TGTGCCCAGGACAGTGCGATCTCTGGGGCCAACGTCCTGACTTTC

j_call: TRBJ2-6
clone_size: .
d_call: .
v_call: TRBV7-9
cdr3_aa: CASSSVLGANVLTF
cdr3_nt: TGTGCCAGCAGCTCCGTACTTGGGGCCAACGTCCTGACTTTC

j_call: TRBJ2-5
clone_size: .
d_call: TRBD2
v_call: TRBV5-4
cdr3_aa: CASSLGGGLETQYF
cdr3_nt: TGTGCCAGCAGCTTGGGGGGGGGTTTGGAGACCCAGTACTTC

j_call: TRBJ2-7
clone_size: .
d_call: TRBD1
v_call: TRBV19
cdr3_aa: CASSVIQGSTYEQYF
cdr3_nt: TGTGCCAGTAGTGTAATACAGGGGTCGACCTACGAGCAGTACTTC

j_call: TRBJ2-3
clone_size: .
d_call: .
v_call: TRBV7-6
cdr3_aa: CASSLVLEPSRGTQYF
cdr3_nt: TGTGCCAGCAGCTTAGTCCTTGAACCTTCTAGGGGTACGCAGTATTTT

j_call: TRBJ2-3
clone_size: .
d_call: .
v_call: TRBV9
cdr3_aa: CASSPPRGLDTQYF
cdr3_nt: TGTGCCAGCAGCCCCCCCCGGGGGTTGGATACGCAGTATTTT

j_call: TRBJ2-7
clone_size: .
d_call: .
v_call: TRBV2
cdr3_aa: CASIGGQGPYEQYF
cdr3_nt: TGTGCCAGCATAGGAGGGCAGGGGCCCTACGAGCAGTACTTC

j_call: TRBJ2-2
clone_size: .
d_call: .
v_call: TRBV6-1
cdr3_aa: CATRSPGTGELFF
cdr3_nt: TGTGCCACTAGGTCCCCGGGGACCGGGGAGCTGTTTTTT

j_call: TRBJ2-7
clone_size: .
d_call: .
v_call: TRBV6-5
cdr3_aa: CASSYPGGYEQYF
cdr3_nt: TGTGCCAGCAGTTACCCCGGGGGCTACGAGCAGTACTTC

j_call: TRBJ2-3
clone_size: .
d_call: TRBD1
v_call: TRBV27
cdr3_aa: CASSPTGDQTDTQYF
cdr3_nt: TGTGCCAGCAGCCCGACAGGGGACCAGACAGATACGCAGTATTTT

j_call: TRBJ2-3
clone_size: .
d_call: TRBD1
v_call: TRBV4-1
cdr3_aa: CASSQHDRGTDTQYF
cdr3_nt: TGCGCCAGCAGCCAACACGACAGGGGAACAGATACGCAGTATTTT

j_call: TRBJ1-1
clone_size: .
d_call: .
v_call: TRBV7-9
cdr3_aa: CASSFGTRTEAFF
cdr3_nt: TGTGCCAGCAGTTTCGGGACACGCACTGAAGCTTTCTTT

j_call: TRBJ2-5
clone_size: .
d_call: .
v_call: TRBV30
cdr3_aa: CAWSPASPQGLETQYF
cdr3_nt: TGTGCCTGGAGTCCCGCCAGTCCCCAGGGTCTGGAGACCCAGTACTTC

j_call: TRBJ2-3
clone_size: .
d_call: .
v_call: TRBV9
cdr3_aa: CASSVRSTDTQYF
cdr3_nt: TGTGCCAGCAGCGTACGGAGCACAGATACGCAGTATTTT

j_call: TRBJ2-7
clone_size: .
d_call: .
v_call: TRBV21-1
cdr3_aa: CASSELRTGNSGTNPYEQYF
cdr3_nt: TGTGCCAGCAGCGAACTGAGGACAGGGAACTCAGGAACGAACCCATACGAGCAGTACTTC

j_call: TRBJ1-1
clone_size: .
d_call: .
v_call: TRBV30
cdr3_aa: CAWMTENTEAFF
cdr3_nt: TGTGCCTGGATGACAGAGAACACTGAAGCTTTCTTT

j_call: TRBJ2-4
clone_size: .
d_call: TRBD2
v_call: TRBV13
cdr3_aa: CASSSREGKNIQYF
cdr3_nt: TGTGCCAGCAGCTCTAGGGAGGGCAAAAACATTCAGTACTTC